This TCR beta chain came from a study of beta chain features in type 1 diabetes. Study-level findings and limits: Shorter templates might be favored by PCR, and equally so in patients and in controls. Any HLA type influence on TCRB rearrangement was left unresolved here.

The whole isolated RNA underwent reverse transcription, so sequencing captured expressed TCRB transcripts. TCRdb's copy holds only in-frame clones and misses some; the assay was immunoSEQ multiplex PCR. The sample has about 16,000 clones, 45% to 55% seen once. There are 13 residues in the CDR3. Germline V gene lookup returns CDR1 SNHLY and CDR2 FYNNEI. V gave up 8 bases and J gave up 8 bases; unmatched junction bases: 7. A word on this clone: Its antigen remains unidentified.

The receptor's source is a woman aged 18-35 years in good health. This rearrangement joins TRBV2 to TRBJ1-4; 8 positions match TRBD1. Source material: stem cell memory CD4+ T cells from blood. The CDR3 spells CASGQGLGEKLFF. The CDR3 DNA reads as TGTGCCAGCGGACAGGGCCTTGGGGAAAAACTGTTTTTT.